These 11 T cell receptor beta chains were sequenced from one sample in a study of blood T cell repertoires in COVID-19. TCRdb keeps only in-frame clones here, not all; method: immunoSEQ multiplex PCR. The sample has approximately 21,000 clones; more than 65% are singletons. Source material: peripheral blood. These receptors were collected from a man older than 75 with acute or convalescent COVID-19.

Only a few counts were recorded for this clone. This sequence joins TRBV30 and TRBJ2-7; D call uncertain. The CDR3 length is 15 residues. Per germline, CDR1 GTSNPN and CDR2 SVGIG (reference sequence). Trimming cost V 3 bases and J 7 bases, with 22 bases left between them. Written as DNA, the CDR3 is TGTGCCTGGAGCCCCTTACGTGGTAGCCCCCGGGAGCAGTACTTC. This translates into CAWSPLRGSPREQYF.

Only a few counts were recorded for this clone. This chain joins TRBV6-5 and TRBJ1-1, with TRBD1 matching 12 bases. Germline V gene data show CDR1 as MNHEY and CDR2 as SVGAGI. There are 15 residues in the CDR3. With V trimmed by 7 bases and J by 2 bases, 5 bases remained unmatched. CDR3 sequence: CASTMGQGANTEAFF. For the CDR3, the DNA is TGTGCCAGCACGATGGGACAGGGGGCCAACACTGAAGCTTTCTTT.

The chain employs TRBV2 and TRBJ2-1, with unresolved D. Germline assignment: CDR1 SNHLY and CDR2 FYNNEI. V shed 6 bases and J shed 10 bases, with 7 bases lying between them. The CDR3 is 10 amino acids. The CDR3 DNA reads as TGTGCCAGCAGGGGCCGAGAGCAGTTCTTC. Translated: CASRGREQFF.

The chain couples TRBV10-3 to TRBJ2-7, with 10 bases aligning to TRBD2. Germline CDR1 ENHRY, CDR2 SYGVKD. The CDR3 loop spans 18 amino acids. With V trimmed by 0 bases and J by 4 bases, 12 bases remained unmatched. The CDR3 sequence is CAISESIDRTSGDYEQYF. For the CDR3, the DNA is TGTGCCATCAGTGAGTCGATTGATCGGACTAGCGGAGATTACGAGCAGTACTTC.

The CDR3 region is CTILAGVRETQYF. The CDR3 DNA follows: TGTACTATACTAGCGGGAGTTCGTGAGACCCAGTACTTC. The rearrangement joins TRBV7-5 to TRBJ2-5; the D call TRBD2 from the table was never checked on the DNA. TRBV7-5 is reported as a pseudogene. The CDR3 has 13 residues.

J is TRBJ1-2 and V is TRBV29-1; 10 bases align to TRBD1. CDR1 is SQVTM and CDR2 is ANQGSEA in the germline V gene. V lost 7 bases to trimming and J lost 0 bases; unmatched junction nucleotides: 2. There are 13 residues in the CDR3. The CDR3 protein is CSGGQGANYGYTF. DNA for the CDR3: TGCAGCGGAGGACAGGGGGCTAACTATGGCTACACCTTC.

This clone occurred once. The CDR3 DNA reads as TGTGCCAGCAGCGAACTGGTTGTTAACGGGAGGGCCAGGGAATACGAGCAGTACTTC. This codes for CASSELVVNGRAREYEQYF. The chain is built from TRBV11-2 and TRBJ2-7; 8 nucleotides agree with TRBD2. The CDR3 runs 19 residues. Losses at the gene ends were 5 bases for V and 4 bases for J; bases not matched to a gene: 22. Germline CDR1 is SGHAT and CDR2 is FQNNGV.

This clone is termed medium-sized. This rearrangement joins TRBV4-3 to TRBJ2-1, with 9 bases lining up with TRBD2. The length of the CDR3 is 18 residues. The germline CDR1 and CDR2 sequences are LGHNA and YSLEER. The V and J ends lost 0 bases and 2 bases, in that order; junction bases with no gene match: 8. The CDR3 sequence: CASSQEGMPSGAYNEQFF. CDR3 DNA sequence: TGCGCCAGCAGCCAAGAGGGTATGCCTAGCGGGGCCTACAATGAGCAGTTCTTC.

The gene calls are TRBV5-1 and TRBJ2-1; D not resolved. CDR1 is SGHRS, CDR2 YFSETQ, per germline. The CDR3 contains 15 residues. Trimming removed 0 bases from V and 5 bases from J, with 12 bases in between. CDR3 loop: CASSLDLVSNNEQFF. DNA of the CDR3: TGCGCCAGCAGCTTGGATCTCGTTTCTAACAATGAGCAGTTCTTC. Full variable domain (rest looked up from reference TRBV5-1 and TRBJ2-1): KAGVTQTPRYLIKTRGQQVTLSCSPISGHRSVSWYQQTPGQGLQFLFEYFSETQRNKGNFPGRFSGRQFSNSRSEMNVSTLELGDSALYLCASSLDLVSNNEQFFGPGTRLTVL.

The V gene is TRBV3-1 (or the pseudogene TRBV3-2), the J gene TRBJ2-7, with TRBD1 matching over 9 bases. Losses at the gene ends were 3 bases for V and 3 bases for J; bases not matched to a gene: 6. Germline CDR1 and CDR2: LGHDT and YNNKEL (reference sequence). This CDR3 spans 15 amino acids. CDR3 bases: TGTGCCAGCAGCCAGAGTCCGGGACAGGGCTACGAGCAGTACTTC. It codes for CASSQSPGQGYEQYF.

V usage is TRBV3-1 (or the pseudogene TRBV3-2) and J usage is TRBJ2-1; 7 nucleotides agree with TRBD2. Germline lookup yields CDR1 LGHDT and CDR2 YNNKEL (reference sequence). Trimming at V came to 5 bases and at J to 5 bases, leaving 9 bases not matched to a gene. The CDR3 totals 15 residues. The CDR3 reads CASSNGRNRDNEQFF. In nucleotides, the CDR3 is TGTGCCAGCAGCAACGGGAGGAACCGGGACAATGAGCAGTTCTTC.